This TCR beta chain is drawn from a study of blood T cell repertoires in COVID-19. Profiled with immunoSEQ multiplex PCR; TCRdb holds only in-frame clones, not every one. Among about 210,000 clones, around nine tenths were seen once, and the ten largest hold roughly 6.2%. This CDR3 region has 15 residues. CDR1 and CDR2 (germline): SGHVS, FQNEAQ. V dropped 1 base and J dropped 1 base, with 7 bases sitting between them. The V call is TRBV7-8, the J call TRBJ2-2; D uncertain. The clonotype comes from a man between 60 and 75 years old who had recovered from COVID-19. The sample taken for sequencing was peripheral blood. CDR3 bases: TGTGCCAGCAGCTTAGGCGTGTTGAACACCGGGGAGCTGTTTTTT. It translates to CASSLGVLNTGELFF. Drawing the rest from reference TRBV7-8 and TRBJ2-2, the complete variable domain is GAGVSQSPRYKVAKRGQDVALRCDPISGHVSLFWYQQALGQGPEFLTYFQNEAQLDKSGLPSDRFFAERPEGSVSTLKIQRTQQEDSAVYLCASSLGVLNTGELFFGEGSRLTVL.